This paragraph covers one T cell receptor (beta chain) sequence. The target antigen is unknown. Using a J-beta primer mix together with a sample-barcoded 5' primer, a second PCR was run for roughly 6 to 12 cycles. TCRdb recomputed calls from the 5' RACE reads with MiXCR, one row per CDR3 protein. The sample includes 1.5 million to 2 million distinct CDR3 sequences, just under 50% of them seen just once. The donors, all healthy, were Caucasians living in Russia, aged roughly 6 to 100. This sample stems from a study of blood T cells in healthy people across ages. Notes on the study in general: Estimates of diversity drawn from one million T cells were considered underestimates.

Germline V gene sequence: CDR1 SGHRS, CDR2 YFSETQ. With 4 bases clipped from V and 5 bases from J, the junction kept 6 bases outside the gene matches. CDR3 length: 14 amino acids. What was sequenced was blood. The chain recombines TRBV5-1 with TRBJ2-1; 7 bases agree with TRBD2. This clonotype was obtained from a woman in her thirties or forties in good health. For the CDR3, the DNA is TGCGCCAGCAGCAGCGGGATGGCCCACAATGAGCAGTTCTTC. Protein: CASSSGMAHNEQFF.